This T cell receptor beta chain comes out of a study of T cell responses to AZD1222 COVID-19 vaccine. Germline V lookup: CDR1 SGHVS, CDR2 FQNEAQ. This CDR3 spans 14 amino acids. Losses at the gene ends were 5 bases for V and 0 bases for J; bases not matched to a gene: 3. Of note for this clone: The target antigen is unknown.

Profiled with immunoSEQ multiplex PCR; TCRdb holds only in-frame clones, not every one. This table has 110,000 to 150,000 clones, approximately 91% appearing once. Study results and limitations: With dominance at 160-218 and 743-854, vaccine-associated CD4 TCRs spanned spike. White British people made up most donors, females outnumbered males, and clonal diversity was possibly underestimated. Repertoire collection took place solely once the T cell response had peaked. Nearly half of spike-specific TCRs reportedly target variant regions that are unmutated in the B.1.351 and B.1.1.7 variants.

The J gene is TRBJ1-1, the V gene TRBV7-8; 7 bases match TRBD1. This TCR was sampled from an adult who received the AZD1222 COVID-19 vaccine. Specimen: peripheral blood, collected 28 days after the second AZD1222 dose. DNA of the CDR3: TGTGCCAGCAGCACGGGACAGATGAACACTGAAGCTTTCTTT. Amino acid sequence: CASSTGQMNTEAFF.